This entry lists 21 T cell receptor beta chains sequenced from one sample in a study of shared clonotypes between healthy human individuals. Here immunoSEQ multiplex PCR was the method, and the copy in TCRdb shows in-frame clones only, minus some. The data hold 850,000 to 1,200,000 clones, with about 75% observed a single time. The sample comprised memory CD4+ T cells sorted from blood. Documented subset: CD45RA-negative fraction. These receptors all stem from a man younger than 30 in good health.

In regard to this clone: This sample includes further DNA sequences coding for the same CDR3. This chain joins TRBV5-1 and TRBJ1-6, with 9 bases matching TRBD1. Germline lookup yields CDR1 SGHRS and CDR2 YFSETQ. The J segment lost 8 bases and the V segment lost 1 base, leaving 4 bases of the junction unmatched. CDR3 length: 15 amino acids. This chain's CDR3 is CASSLTTGGDSPLHF. CDR3 nucleotide sequence: TGCGCCAGCAGCTTGACGACAGGGGGGGATTCACCCCTCCACTTT.

This clone was detected only a few times. This chain uses TRBV5-1 with TRBJ1-1; 10 nucleotides line up with TRBD1. Germline CDR1 reads SGHRS; CDR2 reads YFSETQ. The CDR3 consists of 15 residues. J was trimmed by 5 bases and V by 4 bases; bases with no gene match: 8. The CDR3 DNA is TGCGCCAGCAGCGTTCTTGGACAGGGGGGAACTGAAGCTTTCTTT. Its translation: CASSVLGQGGTEAFF.

This clone has just a few counts. The V gene is TRBV7-2, the J gene TRBJ1-3, with 7 nucleotides matching TRBD1. The CDR3 covers 15 residues. Germline lookup yields CDR1 SGHTA and CDR2 FQGNSA. Unmatched junction bases numbered 4, after V lost 5 bases and J lost 0 bases. CDR3 coding DNA: TGTGCCAGCAGCCTGGGGACAGTCTCTGGAAACACCATATATTTT. Amino acid sequence: CASSLGTVSGNTIYF.

This CDR3 is CASSRDTGYEQYF. In nucleotides, the CDR3 is TGTGCCAGCTCACGGGACACGGGATACGAGCAGTACTTC. The V and J genes are TRBV18 and TRBJ2-7; D is perhaps TRBD1 (6 bases). The germline V gene has CDR1 KGHSH and CDR2 LQKENI. This CDR3 comprises 13 residues. The V end lost 4 bases, the J end lost 4 bases, and 11 bases lay between the germline ends. Based on the CDR3 plus reference TRBV18 and TRBJ2-7, the full variable domain is NAGVMQNPRHLVRRRGQEARLRCSPMKGHSHVYWYRQLPEEGLKFMVYLQKENIIDESGMPKERFSAEFPKEGPSILRIQQVVRGDSAAYFCASSRDTGYEQYFGPGTRLTVT.

V usage is TRBV11-1 and J usage is TRBJ1-1; the match to TRBD1 covers 9 bases. The CDR3 has 18 residues. Germline CDR1 SGHAT, CDR2 FQDESV (reference sequence). Trimming at V came to 6 bases and at J to 1 base, leaving 15 bases not matched to a gene. CDR3: CASRVGGQGRGKNTEAFF. The CDR3 nucleotides are TGTGCCAGCAGGGTTGGAGGACAGGGGCGAGGAAAGAACACTGAAGCTTTCTTT.

J is TRBJ1-2 and V is TRBV6-6; TRBD1 might be the D (5 bases). V was pared by 6 bases and J by 7 bases, with 21 bases between. The CDR3 sequence is 15 residues long. Germline V gene data show CDR1 as MNHNY and CDR2 as SVGAGI (reference sequence). In DNA form, the CDR3 reads TGTGCCAGCAGCCATACACCCACCCGGGGGAGTGGCTACACCTTC. Translation gives CASSHTPTRGSGYTF.

J is TRBJ2-2 and V is TRBV9, with 9 bases that match TRBD2. V lost 0 bases, J lost 5 bases, and 8 bases stayed unmatched. This CDR3 spans 17 amino acids. Germline CDR1 reads SGDLS; CDR2 reads YYNGEE. The CDR3 sequence is CASSVEPSGRNTGELFF. The CDR3, as DNA: TGTGCCAGCAGCGTAGAACCGAGCGGGAGGAATACCGGGGAGCTGTTTTTT. The whole variable domain, filled in from reference TRBV9 and TRBJ2-2, reads DSGVTQTPKHLITATGQRVTLRCSPRSGDLSVYWYQQSLDQGLQFLIQYYNGEERAKGNILERFSAQQFPDLHSELNLSSLELGDSALYFCASSVEPSGRNTGELFFGEGSRLTVL.

The V and J genes are TRBV28 and TRBJ2-5; possibly TRBD1 for D (6 bases). The CDR3 loop spans 15 amino acids. Germline CDR1 is MDHEN and CDR2 is SYDVKM. V lost 4 bases and J lost 4, with 16 bases in between. CDR3 DNA sequence: TGTGCCAGCAGTTCCCCAAAGAGAGGGGGAGAGACCCAGTACTTC. This encodes CASSSPKRGGETQYF.

J is TRBJ2-3 and V is TRBV19; the match to TRBD2 covers 7 bases. Germline values: CDR1 LNHDA, CDR2 SQIVND (reference sequence). V was clipped by 6 bases and J by 0 bases; unmatched bases: 15. This CDR3 has 18 amino acids. The CDR3 sequence is CASSGRRGKRDSTDTQYF. CDR3 sequence (DNA): TGTGCCAGTAGCGGTAGGCGGGGGAAGCGGGATAGCACAGATACGCAGTATTTT.

This chain connects TRBV6-5 to TRBJ2-7; D remains ambiguous. CDR3 length equals 13 residues. The V end was cut by 6 bases, the J end by 6 bases, with 15 bases between. The germline V gene has CDR1 MNHEY and CDR2 SVGAGI. CDR3 residues: CASSSPGSAEQYF. CDR3 bases: TGTGCCAGCAGCTCCCCCGGGTCCGCCGAGCAGTACTTC.

This sequence joins TRBV6-1 and TRBJ2-5; D remains unclear. The better agreement between TRBJ2-7 and the DNA end casts doubt on the J call. This CDR3 is built from 10 residues. The germline CDR1 and CDR2 sequences are MNHNS and SASEGT. CDR3 residues: CASAHYEQYF. CDR3 in DNA: TGTGCCAGCGCACATTACGAGCAGTACTTC.

This chain links TRBV5-5 with TRBJ1-5; D not certain. The germline CDR1 and CDR2 sequences are SGHKS and YYEKEE (reference sequence). This CDR3 has 15 residues. The V end was cut by 2 bases, the J end by 3 bases, with 12 bases between. CDR3 DNA: TGTGCCAGCAGCTTTCTCTCCCACGTCAATCAGCCCCAGCATTTT. Translation gives CASSFLSHVNQPQHF.

V gene TRBV7-2 combines with J gene TRBJ2-1; possibly TRBD1 for D (5 bases). Germline lookup yields CDR1 SGHTA and CDR2 FQGNSA. V was clipped by 2 bases and J by 4 bases, with 21 bases between them. The CDR3 runs to 18 residues. CDR3 sequence reads: CASSLIVGDFKHYNEQFF. The CDR3 nucleotides read TGTGCCAGCAGCTTAATTGTAGGGGATTTTAAACATTACAATGAGCAGTTCTTC.

The rearrangement uses TRBV18 and TRBJ2-5; 13 nucleotides align to TRBD2. The CDR3 runs 17 residues. J gave up 4 bases and V 3 bases, and 8 bases lay outside the gene matches. Germline V gene sequence: CDR1 KGHSH, CDR2 LQKENI. The CDR3 DNA reads TGTGCCAGCTCACCGGGACTAGCGGGGAAACGGGGAGAGACCCAGTACTTC. Its translation is CASSPGLAGKRGETQYF.

About this clone itself: Additional DNA sequences in this sample encode the identical CDR3. The chain has TRBV2 and TRBJ2-5; 7 nucleotides match TRBD2. CDR3 size: 13 residues. Trimming at V came to 5 bases and at J to 5 bases, leaving 5 bases not matched to a gene. Looked up from germline, CDR1 is SNHLY and CDR2 is FYNNEI. CDR3 sequence: CASSRDGGETQYF. Here the CDR3 DNA reads TGTGCCAGCAGTCGGGACGGGGGGGAGACCCAGTACTTC.

V usage is TRBV7-2 and J usage is TRBJ2-7, with a weak D call TRBD1 (6 bases). Germline CDR1 is SGHTA and CDR2 is FQGNSA. V gave up 5 bases and J gave up 2 bases, with 13 bases separating them. The CDR3 runs 14 residues. CDR3 amino acids: CASSPEQGTYEQYF. CDR3 in DNA: TGTGCCAGCAGCCCAGAACAGGGAACCTACGAGCAGTACTTC.

The chain combines TRBV30 with TRBJ1-1; D is possibly TRBD1 (5 bases). This CDR3 has 11 amino acids. The germline V gene encodes CDR1 GTSNPN and CDR2 SVGIG (reference sequence). Deletions cut 8 bases from V and 6 bases from J, with 13 bases between. The CDR3 loop is CARGWGAEAFF. Written as DNA, the CDR3 is TGTGCCAGAGGGTGGGGGGCTGAAGCTTTCTTT.

The rearrangement uses TRBV7-2 and TRBJ2-7; perhaps TRBD2 as D (5 bases). This CDR3 is 17 amino acids long. Germline V gives CDR1 SGHTA, CDR2 FQGNSA. Between the trimmed V and J ends, which lost 1 base and 1 base, there was a span of 17 bases. CDR3 region: CASSLVVWGEVSYEQYF. In nucleotides, the CDR3 is TGTGCCAGCAGCTTAGTAGTTTGGGGAGAGGTTTCCTACGAGCAGTACTTC.

The chain recombines TRBV28 with TRBJ2-3, with 8 bases aligning to TRBD2. After removal of 4 bases from V and 1 base from J, the junction contained 7 bases not matched to a gene. Germline V CDR1 and CDR2: MDHEN, SYDVKM. This CDR3 comprises 16 residues. The CDR3 bases are TGTGCCAGCAGTTCCTCGCGGGGGGCTGGCACAGATACGCAGTATTTT. It yields the protein CASSSSRGAGTDTQYF.

The chain couples TRBV9 to TRBJ2-5; D perhaps matches TRBD1 (6 bases). CDR1 is SGDLS and CDR2 is YYNGEE in the germline V gene. The CDR3 runs 13 residues. The V and J ends lost 3 bases and 5 bases respectively, with 11 bases between them. The CDR3 reads CASSGGHRETQYF. The CDR3 DNA follows: TGTGCCAGCAGCGGGGGACATCGGGAGACCCAGTACTTC.

The gene calls are TRBV11-2 and TRBJ2-1; 9 nucleotides match TRBD1. Germline CDR1 and CDR2: SGHAT and FQNNGV. This CDR3 has 16 residues. The J segment lost 2 bases and the V segment lost 5 bases, leaving 7 bases of the junction unmatched. The CDR3 loop is CASSTLQGATYNEQFF. The CDR3 bases are TGTGCCAGCAGCACGTTACAGGGGGCAACCTACAATGAGCAGTTCTTC.